The source of this T cell receptor (beta chain) is a study of CD4 T cells in relation to SARS-CoV-2 and coronaviruses. Study in general: TCR beta CDR3s were sequenced after roughly ten-day antigen culture of PBMCs. Broader study findings: Crossreactive clones expanded significantly less to SARS-CoV-2 than monoreactive clones.

This CDR3 is built from 15 residues. The V gene lost 4 bases and the J gene lost 2 bases, with 15 bases spanning the gap. Germline V gives CDR1 ENHRY, CDR2 SYGVKD. With regard to this clone: Its antigen is currently unknown.

Profiled with immunoSEQ multiplex PCR; TCRdb holds only in-frame clones, not every one. The sample yields about 22,000 clones, about three quarters seen once. Before the COVID-19 pandemic, during about 2010-2018, CD4+ T cells were taken from unexposed donors. The cells were cultured for around ten days before CD4+ T cells were isolated. Testing used SARS-CoV-2 S/N and four cold-coronavirus spikes on unexposed-donor CD4+ T cells, cells permitting. About 1.9 million PBMCs per well were cultured with 7.5 to 10 IU/ml IL-2. V is TRBV10-3 and J is TRBJ2-7; a possible D gene is TRBD2 (5 bases). The receptor was isolated from a human donor in good health. What was sequenced was CD4+ T cells from PBMCs, cultured in vitro. The CDR3 region is CAISAGKDGAYEQYF. CDR3 coding DNA: TGTGCCATCAGTGCCGGGAAGGACGGAGCCTACGAGCAGTACTTC.